Below are 8 T cell receptor beta chains sequenced from a single sample in a study of blood T cell repertoires in COVID-19. Clones were sequenced by immunoSEQ multiplex PCR, and TCRdb holds only the in-frame ones, with some missing. In the table there are around 210,000 clones, around nine tenths of which are singletons. Sequenced input: peripheral blood. The receptors shown here come from a man aged 50-59 years with COVID-19, enrolled during active disease.

The CDR3 DNA reads TGCAGCGTTGAAACAGGGGGCAATCAGCCCCAGCATTTT. Its protein is CSVETGGNQPQHF. The rearrangement joins TRBV29-1 to TRBJ1-5; the match to TRBD1 covers 7 bases. From germline, CDR1 is SQVTM and CDR2 ANQGSEA. The CDR3 consists of 13 residues. V lost 2 bases, J lost 2 bases, and 0 bases stayed unmatched.

This chain joins TRBV3-1 (or the pseudogene TRBV3-2) and TRBJ2-1; D is unresolved. This CDR3 spans 12 amino acids. The V gene lost 3 bases and the J gene lost 7 bases, with 7 bases spanning the gap. From germline, CDR1 is LGHDT and CDR2 YNNKEL (reference sequence). CDR3 region: CASSHRANEQFF. The DNA of the CDR3 is TGTGCCAGCAGCCATCGAGCAAATGAGCAGTTCTTC.

The J gene is TRBJ1-5, the V gene TRBV6-2 or TRBV6-3; D possibly corresponds to TRBD1 (6 bases). CDR1 is MNHEY and CDR2 is SVGEGT in the germline V gene. CDR3 length: 14 residues. V lost 0 bases, J lost 6 bases, and 9 bases lay in between. This chain's CDR3 is CASSYSGGLQPQHF. DNA of the CDR3: TGTGCCAGCAGTTACTCGGGGGGGCTTCAGCCCCAGCATTTT.

The V call is TRBV3-1 (or the pseudogene TRBV3-2), the J call TRBJ2-7; TRBD1 aligns across 9 bases. The V gene end was trimmed by 7 bases and the J gene end by 5 bases; junction bases not matched to a gene: 9. This CDR3 is built from 14 residues. Germline values: CDR1 LGHDT, CDR2 YNNKEL (reference sequence). The chain's CDR3 is CASNTPGQGHEQYF. CDR3 sequence (DNA): TGTGCCAGCAACACACCGGGACAGGGCCACGAGCAGTACTTC.

The rearrangement joins TRBV5-4 to TRBJ2-1; the match to TRBD1 covers 8 bases. Germline loops: CDR1 SGHNT, CDR2 YYREEE (reference sequence). This CDR3 comprises 13 residues. V lost 4 bases, J lost 8 bases, and 5 bases stayed unmatched. The CDR3 loop reads CASSQDRVDEQFF. The CDR3 DNA sequence: TGTGCCAGCAGCCAGGACAGGGTGGATGAGCAGTTCTTC.

This clone was seen a single time. The DNA of the CDR3 is TGCGCCAGCTCGGGACAGGGGATTTTGGAGACCCAGTACTTC. Its translation: CASSGQGILETQYF. The J gene is TRBJ2-5, the V gene TRBV5-1, with 10 positions matching TRBD1. V was pared by 7 bases and J by 5 bases, with 8 bases of the junction left unmatched. The CDR3 is made up of 14 amino acids. Germline V gives CDR1 SGHRS, CDR2 YFSETQ. Drawing the rest from reference TRBV5-1 and TRBJ2-5, the complete variable domain is KAGVTQTPRYLIKTRGQQVTLSCSPISGHRSVSWYQQTPGQGLQFLFEYFSETQRNKGNFPGRFSGRQFSNSRSEMNVSTLELGDSALYLCASSGQGILETQYFGPGTRLLVL.

This clone appeared a single time. The chain combines TRBV6-5 with TRBJ2-7; a possible D gene is TRBD2 (5 bases). The CDR3 covers 13 residues. V was trimmed by 6 bases and J by 2 bases, leaving 11 bases between them. In germline, CDR1 is MNHEY, CDR2 SVGAGI. The CDR3 sequence: CASSLDLAYEQYF. DNA of the CDR3: TGTGCCAGCAGCCTGGACTTAGCCTACGAGCAGTACTTC.

The chain uses TRBV9 and TRBJ1-6; TRBD1 aligns across 7 bases. Looked up from germline, CDR1 is SGDLS and CDR2 is YYNGEE. Unmatched junction bases numbered 7, after V lost 4 bases and J lost 6 bases. The CDR3 runs to 15 residues. CDR3 in DNA: TGTGCCAGCAGCCCACAGGGGCTTAGTAATTCACCCCTCCACTTT. Translation gives CASSPQGLSNSPLHF.